The 6 T cell receptor beta chains below all came from one sample that was sequenced in a study of T cells in Graves' hyperthyroidism and ophthalmopathy. RNA transcripts yielded amplified TCR beta CDR3 regions. The primer set for the first-round RT-PCR of the TCR CDR3 was HTBI. TCRdb re-called the multiplex PCR reads through MiXCR, storing one row per CDR3 protein. The table records 450,000 to 600,000 distinct CDR3 sequences, around 13% of them present only once. What was sequenced was blood. The source is a woman in her 40s with Graves' hyperthyroidism.

This clonotype came up a few times. V and J are TRBV12-3 or TRBV12-4 and TRBJ2-3, with D perhaps given as TRBD1 or TRBD2 (5 bases each). V was trimmed by 1 base and J by 6 bases, leaving 11 bases between them. The CDR3 is made up of 14 amino acids. CDR3 DNA sequence: TGTGCCAGCAGTTTAGGTCCCGGGGCCGATACGCAGTATTTT. It yields the protein CASSLGPGADTQYF.

This clonotype was found many times. The rearrangement uses TRBV28 and TRBJ2-2, with 13 bases lining up with TRBD2. Germline V gives CDR1 MDHEN, CDR2 SYDVKM. The CDR3 runs 16 residues. V lost 5 bases and J lost 6; bases outside the gene matches: 6. The CDR3 is CASSPTSGRGAGELFF. CDR3 DNA: TGTGCCAGCAGTCCTACTAGCGGGAGGGGTGCCGGGGAGCTGTTTTTT.

As regards this clonotype: This may be a read error, as it is one base from a much larger clone. The genes are TRBV20-1 and TRBJ2-7, with 9 positions matching TRBD1. Germline V CDR1 and CDR2: DFQATT, SNEGSKA (reference sequence). The CDR3 extends over 13 amino acids. CDR3 DNA sequence: TGCAATGCTCCGGGACAGGGTCTGGGTGAGCAGTACTTC. It specifies CNAPGQGLGEQYF.

This clonotype was recorded at least ten times. The chain links TRBV19 to TRBJ2-1, with 9 bases aligning to TRBD1. The CDR3 length is 15 residues. Per germline, CDR1 LNHDA and CDR2 SQIVND (reference sequence). Trimming took 3 bases from V and 8 from J; bases not matched to a gene: 8. CDR3 DNA: TGTGCCAGTAGTATGACCGGGACAGGGCGGTATGAGCAGTTCTTC. It encodes CASSMTGTGRYEQFF. Complete variable domain (other parts from reference TRBV19 and TRBJ2-1): DGGITQSPKYLFRKEGQNVTLSCEQNLNHDAMYWYRQDPGQGLRLIYYSQIVNDFQKGDIAEGYSVSREKKESFPLTVTSAQKNPTAFYLCASSMTGTGRYEQFFGPGTRLTVL.

In this sample, this clonotype turned up many times. V gene TRBV12-3 or TRBV12-4 combines with J gene TRBJ2-1; D uncertain. The CDR3 length is 15 residues. V dropped 3 bases and J dropped 3 bases, with 12 bases sitting between them. The DNA of the CDR3 is TGTGCCAGCAGTTTGGCTAGTCCCCTCTACAATGAGCAGTTCTTC. This gives the protein CASSLASPLYNEQFF.

This clonotype was seen repeatedly, ten times or more. One junction end does not reproduce the germline sequence, and a read error may be involved. This rearrangement joins TRBV5-1 to TRBJ2-3, with D perhaps assigned TRBD1 or TRBD2 (6 bases each). Germline CDR1 is SGHRS and CDR2 is YFSETQ. The CDR3 is made up of 15 amino acids. The CDR3 DNA reads TGCGCCAGCAGATTGGCCGGGGGCGACGCAGATACGCAGTATTTT. This encodes CASRLAGGDADTQYF.